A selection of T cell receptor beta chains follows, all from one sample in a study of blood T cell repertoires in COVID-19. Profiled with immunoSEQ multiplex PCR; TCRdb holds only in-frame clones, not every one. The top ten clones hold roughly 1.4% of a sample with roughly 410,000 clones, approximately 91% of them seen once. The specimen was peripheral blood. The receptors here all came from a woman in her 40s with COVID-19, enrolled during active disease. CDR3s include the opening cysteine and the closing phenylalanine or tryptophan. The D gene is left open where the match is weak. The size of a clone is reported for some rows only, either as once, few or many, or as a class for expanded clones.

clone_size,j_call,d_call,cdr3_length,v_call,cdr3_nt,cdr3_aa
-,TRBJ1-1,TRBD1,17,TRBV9,TGTGCCAGCAGCGTAGATCCGCAGGGGGCGGTGAACACTGAAGCTTTCTTT,CASSVDPQGAVNTEAFF
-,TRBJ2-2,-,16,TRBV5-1,TGCGCCAGCAGCTTGTTAGTTCTAGGGAACACCGGGGAGCTGTTTTTT,CASSLLVLGNTGELFF
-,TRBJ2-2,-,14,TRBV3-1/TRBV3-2,TGTGCCAGCAGCCTCCGCCGGTACACCGGGGAGCTGTTTTTT,CASSLRRYTGELFF
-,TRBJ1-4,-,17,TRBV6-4,TGTGCCAGCAGTGACTCAGGACATTCTCGCATATCCGAAAAACTGTTTTTT,CASSDSGHSRISEKLFF
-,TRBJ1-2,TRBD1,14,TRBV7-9,TGTGCCAGCAGCCCCGGGACAGGCTACTATGGCTACACCTTC,CASSPGTGYYGYTF
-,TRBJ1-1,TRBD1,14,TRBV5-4,TGTGCCAGCAGCTTGGAGGCAGGGGGAACTGAAGCTTTCTTT,CASSLEAGGTEAFF
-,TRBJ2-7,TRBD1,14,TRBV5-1,TGCGCCAGCAGCAAGGGACAGGCATACTACGAGCAGTACTTC,CASSKGQAYYEQYF
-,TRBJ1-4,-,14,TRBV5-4,TGTGCCAGCAGCTTAGGCGGGCGTCGAGAAAAACTGTTTTTT,CASSLGGRREKLFF
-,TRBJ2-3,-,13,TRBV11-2,TGTGCCAGCAGCTGGCCTAGCACAGATACGCAGTATTTT,CASSWPSTDTQYF
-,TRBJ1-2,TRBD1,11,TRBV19,TGTGCCAGTACGGACAGGAACGGCTACACCTTC,CASTDRNGYTF
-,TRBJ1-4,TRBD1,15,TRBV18,TGTGCCAGCTCACCGCGACAGGGGGGAAGTGAAAAACTGTTTTTT,CASSPRQGGSEKLFF
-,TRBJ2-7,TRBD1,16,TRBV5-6,TGTGCCAGCAGCTTGGGGGGGGACAGGGAAGCCTACGAGCAGTACTTC,CASSLGGDREAYEQYF
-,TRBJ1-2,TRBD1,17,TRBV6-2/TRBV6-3,TGTGCCAGCAGTTACGGCAGGGGGCGTGAAATTGGTTATGGCTACACCTTC,CASSYGRGREIGYGYTF
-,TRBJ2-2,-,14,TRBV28,TGTGCCAGCAGTTTAACGGGAAACACCGGGGAGCTGTTTTTT,CASSLTGNTGELFF
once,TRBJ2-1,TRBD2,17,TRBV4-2,TGTGCCAGCAGCCTTCACCTTCTAGCGGACTCCTACAATGAGCAGTTCTTC,CASSLHLLADSYNEQFF
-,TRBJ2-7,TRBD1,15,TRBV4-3,TGCGCCAGCAGCCAAGAGCGGCAGGGGGCCTACGAGCAGTACTTC,CASSQERQGAYEQYF
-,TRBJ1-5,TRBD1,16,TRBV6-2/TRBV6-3,TGTGCCAGCAGTTACCTGGACAGGGTTGTCAATCAGCCCCAGCATTTT,CASSYLDRVVNQPQHF
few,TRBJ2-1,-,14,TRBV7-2,TGTGCCAGCAGCTTAAATGCTGGGCTCTTTGAGCAGTTCTTC,CASSLNAGLFEQFF
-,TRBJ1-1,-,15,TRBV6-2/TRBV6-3,TGTGCCAGCAGTCCCGTCGGGGGGGGCTTAACTGAAGCTTTCTTT,CASSPVGGGLTEAFF
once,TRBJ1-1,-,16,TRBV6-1,TGTGCCAGCAGTGGGAAGACACAGGGAAAGAACACTGAAGCTTTCTTT,CASSGKTQGKNTEAFF
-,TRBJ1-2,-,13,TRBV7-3,TGTGCCAGCAGTTCTCCGGGGGGTTATGGCTACACCTTC,CASSSPGGYGYTF
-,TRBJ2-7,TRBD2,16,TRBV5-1,TGCGCCAGCAGCTCCTTGACTAGCGGGGCTTCCTACGAGCAGTACTTC,CASSSLTSGASYEQYF
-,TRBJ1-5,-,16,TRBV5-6,TGTACCAGCAGCCAGACTGGACAGCCCAGCAATCAGCCCCAGCATTTT,CTSSQTGQPSNQPQHF
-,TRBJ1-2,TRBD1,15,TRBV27,TGTGCCAGCAGTTTCACCCCGGACAGGGCAAGTGGCTACACCTTC,CASSFTPDRASGYTF
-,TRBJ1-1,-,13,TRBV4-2,TGTGCCAGCAGCCCCCAAACACGAACTGAAGCTTTCTTT,CASSPQTRTEAFF
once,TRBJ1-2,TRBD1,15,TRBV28,TGTGCCACCCAGGGGGCGAAGAACCTCAACTATGGCTACACCTTC,CATQGAKNLNYGYTF
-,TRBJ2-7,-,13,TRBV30,TGTGCCTGGCTGGGAGTAGGGTCCTACGAGCAGTGCTTC,CAWLGVGSYEQCF
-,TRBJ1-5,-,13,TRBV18,TGTGCCACCCGGCAGGACATCAATCAGCCCCAGCATTTT,CATRQDINQPQHF
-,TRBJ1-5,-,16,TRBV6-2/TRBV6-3,TGTGCCAGCAGCCACTTGGACTTTCGTAGCAATCAGCCCCAGCATTTT,CASSHLDFRSNQPQHF
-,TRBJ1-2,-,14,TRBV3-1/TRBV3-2,TGTGCCAGCAGCCAGGCCGGGACAACCTATGGCTACACCTTC,CASSQAGTTYGYTF
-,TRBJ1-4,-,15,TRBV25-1,TGTGCCAGCAGTGCCAATCGGTTGTTTCCTGAAAAACTGTTTTTT,CASSANRLFPEKLFF
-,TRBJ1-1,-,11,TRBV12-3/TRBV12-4,TGTGCCAGCAGTCACTACACTGAAGCTTTCTTT,CASSHYTEAFF
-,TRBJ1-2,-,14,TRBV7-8,TGTGCCAGCAGCTTATACTCAGGGAACCATGGCTACACCTTC,CASSLYSGNHGYTF
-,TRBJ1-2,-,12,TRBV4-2,TGTGCCAGTATGCAGGCCCACTATGGCTACACCTTC,CASMQAHYGYTF
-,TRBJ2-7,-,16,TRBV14,TGTGCCAGCAGCCATCTGACACGGGGGAGGACCTACGAGCAGTACTTC,CASSHLTRGRTYEQYF
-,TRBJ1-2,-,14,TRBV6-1,TGTGCCAGCAGTGATTCGGTGAGAGGGAGGGGCTACACCTTC,CASSDSVRGRGYTF
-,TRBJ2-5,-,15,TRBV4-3,TGCGCCAGCAGCCAAGATAACTGGTCCCAAGAGACCCAGTACTTC,CASSQDNWSQETQYF
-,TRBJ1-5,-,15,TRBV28,TGTGCCAGCAGTTGGCGCCAGGGGTCCAATCAGCCCCAGCATTTT,CASSWRQGSNQPQHF
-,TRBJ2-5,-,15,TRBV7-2,TGTGCCAGCAGCTTAAATATCCAGCCAGGAGAGACCCAGTACTTC,CASSLNIQPGETQYF
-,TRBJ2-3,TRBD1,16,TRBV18,TGTGCCAGCTCACCACCGGGACAGGGTTTCACAGATACGCAGTATTTT,CASSPPGQGFTDTQYF
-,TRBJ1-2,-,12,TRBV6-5,TGTGCCAGGGGAGACACACATTATGGCTACACCTTC,CARGDTHYGYTF
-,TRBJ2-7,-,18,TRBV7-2,TGTGCCAGCAGCTCTCCGGGCTGGGCCAGGGTATATTCCTTCGAGCAGTACTTC,CASSSPGWARVYSFEQYF
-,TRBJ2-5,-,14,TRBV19,TGTGCCAGTAGTCTCGTCGGGAACCAAGAGACCCAGTACTTC,CASSLVGNQETQYF
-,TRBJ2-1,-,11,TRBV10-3,TGTGCCATCAGTTCTGACAGGGAGCAGTTCTTC,CAISSDREQFF
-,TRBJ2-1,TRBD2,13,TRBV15,TGTGCCACCAGCACGGGACTAGCCTATGAGCAGTTCTTC,CATSTGLAYEQFF
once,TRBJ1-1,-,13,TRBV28,TGTGCCAGCAGTGGAATCAGGGACACTGAAGCTTTCTTT,CASSGIRDTEAFF
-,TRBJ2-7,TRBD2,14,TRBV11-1,TGTGCCAGCAGCTTAGGCGGGAGGTCATACGAGCAGTACTTC,CASSLGGRSYEQYF
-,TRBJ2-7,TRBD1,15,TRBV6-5,TGTGCCAGCAGTTACGTAACAGGGGGAATTTACGAGCAGTACTTC,CASSYVTGGIYEQYF
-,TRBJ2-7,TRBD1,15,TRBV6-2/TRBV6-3,TGTGCCAGCAGTTACTCGACAGGGAATCCCTACGAGCAGTACTTC,CASSYSTGNPYEQYF
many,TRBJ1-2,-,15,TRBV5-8,TGTGCCAGCAGCCCTATGCGGGGGGCGCAAGGTGGCTACACCTTC,CASSPMRGAQGGYTF
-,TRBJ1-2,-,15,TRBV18,TGTGCCAGCTCACCAAGCGAAGGGGCTAACTATGGCTACACCTTC,CASSPSEGANYGYTF
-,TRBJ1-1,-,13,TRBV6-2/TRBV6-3,TGTGCCAGCAGTGTATCAGAGAACACTGAAGCTTTCTTT,CASSVSENTEAFF
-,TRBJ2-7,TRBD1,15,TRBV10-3,TGTGCCATCAGTGACCGGGACAGGGGGACTTACGAGCAGTACTTC,CAISDRDRGTYEQYF
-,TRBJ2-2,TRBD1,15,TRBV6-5,TGTGCCAGCAGCCGTCCCGGGACAGGGAGCGGGGAGCTGTTTTTT,CASSRPGTGSGELFF
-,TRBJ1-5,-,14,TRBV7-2,TGTGCCAGCAGCTCAAACAGCCCCAATCAGCCCCAGCATTTT,CASSSNSPNQPQHF